This T cell receptor (beta chain) is drawn from a study of cytomegalovirus exposure and HLA in healthy donors. Study-level results: The dataset shows that most TCR sequences were rare, while some public TCRs occurred in many donors. 87-base-pair reads could not separate some V segments, including TRBV6-2 and TRBV6-3. High sensitivity and specificity were reportedly achieved when the classifier diagnosed cytomegalovirus status. In a later analysis, TCR beta V- and J-gene trimming was associated with a missense DCLRE1C variant.

Points on this clone: The antigen is not known.

Researchers ran the PCR with 60 Vbeta and 13 Jbeta primers. Only in-frame clones appear in the TCRdb table, and some are missing; sequencing was by immunoSEQ multiplex PCR. Here the sample spans about 110,000 clones, 70% being singletons. The CDR3 consists of 14 residues. V was shortened by 3 bases and J by 0 bases, with 9 bases between the two germline ends. Looked up from germline, CDR1 is GTSNPN and CDR2 is SVGIG (reference sequence). The specimen was PBMCs. The receptor was derived from a man in his forties in good health and CMV-seropositive. The genes are TRBV30 and TRBJ2-4; D perhaps matches TRBD2 (5 bases). The CDR3 DNA reads as TGTGCCTGGAGACCCAGCGGAGCCAAAAACATTCAGTACTTC. Protein sequence: CAWRPSGAKNIQYF.